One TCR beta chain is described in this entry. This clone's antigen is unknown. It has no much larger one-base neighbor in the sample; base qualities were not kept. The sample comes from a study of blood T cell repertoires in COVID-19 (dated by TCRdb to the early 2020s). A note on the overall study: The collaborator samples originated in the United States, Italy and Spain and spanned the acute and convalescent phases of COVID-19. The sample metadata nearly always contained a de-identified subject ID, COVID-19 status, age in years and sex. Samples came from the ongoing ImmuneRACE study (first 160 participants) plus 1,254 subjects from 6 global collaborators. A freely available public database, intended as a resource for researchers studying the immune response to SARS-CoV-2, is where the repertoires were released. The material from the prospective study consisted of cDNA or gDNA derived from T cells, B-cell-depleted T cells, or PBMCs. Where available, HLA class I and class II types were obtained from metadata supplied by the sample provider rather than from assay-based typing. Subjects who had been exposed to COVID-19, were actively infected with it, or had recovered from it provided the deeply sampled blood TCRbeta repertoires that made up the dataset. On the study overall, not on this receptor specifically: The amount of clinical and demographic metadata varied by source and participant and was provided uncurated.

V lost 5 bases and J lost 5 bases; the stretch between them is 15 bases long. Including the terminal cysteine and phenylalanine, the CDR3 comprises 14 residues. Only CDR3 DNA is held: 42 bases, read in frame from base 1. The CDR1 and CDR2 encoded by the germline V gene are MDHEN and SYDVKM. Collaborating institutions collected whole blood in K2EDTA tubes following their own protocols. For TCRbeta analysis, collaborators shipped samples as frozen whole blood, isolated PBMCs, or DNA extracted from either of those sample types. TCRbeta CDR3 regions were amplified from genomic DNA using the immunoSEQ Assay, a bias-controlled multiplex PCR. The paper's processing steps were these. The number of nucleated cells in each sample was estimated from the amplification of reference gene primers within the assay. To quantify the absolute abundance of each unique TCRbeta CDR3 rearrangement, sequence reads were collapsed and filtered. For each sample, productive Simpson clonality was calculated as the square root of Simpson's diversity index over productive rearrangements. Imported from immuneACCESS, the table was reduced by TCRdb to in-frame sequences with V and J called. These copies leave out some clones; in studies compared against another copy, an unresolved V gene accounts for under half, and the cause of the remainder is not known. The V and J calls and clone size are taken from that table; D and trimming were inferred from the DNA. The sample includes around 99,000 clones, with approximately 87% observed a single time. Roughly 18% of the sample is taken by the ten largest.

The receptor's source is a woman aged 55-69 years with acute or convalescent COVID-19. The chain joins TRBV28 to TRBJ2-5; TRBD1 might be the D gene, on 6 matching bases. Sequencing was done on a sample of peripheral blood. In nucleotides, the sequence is TGTGCCAGCAGTGACCGGGACACGCGGGAGACCCAGTACTTC. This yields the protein CASSDRDTRETQYF.